What follows are 25 T cell receptor beta chains derived from one specimen sequenced in a study of T cells after yellow fever vaccination. TCRdb recomputed calls from the 5' RACE reads with MiXCR, one row per CDR3 protein. The sample carries fewer than 450,000 distinct CDR3 sequences, 3.5% to 4.5% recorded once. This sample comprised PBMCs, obtained 5 days after the yellow fever booster vaccination. The receptors were gathered from a man between 18 and 35 years old who received the YFV17D yellow fever vaccine.

This clonotype was picked up many times. This rearrangement joins TRBV5-5 to TRBJ2-2; 9 bases align to TRBD1. V dropped 2 bases and J dropped 3; count of bases not matched to a gene: 11. CDR1 and CDR2 (germline): SGHKS, YYEKEE (reference sequence). CDR3 length: 18 amino acids. CDR3 region: CASSFRKPGQGDTGELFF. DNA of the CDR3: TGTGCCAGCAGCTTCAGAAAACCGGGACAGGGAGACACCGGGGAGCTGTTTTTT. The variable domain in full, with the rest retrieved from reference TRBV5-5 and TRBJ2-2, is DAGVTQSPTHLIKTRGQQVTLRCSPISGHKSVSWYQQVLGQGPQFIFQYYEKEERGRGNFPDRFSARQFPNYSSELNVNALLLGDSALYLCASSFRKPGQGDTGELFFGEGSRLTVL.

The chain couples TRBV5-4 to TRBJ2-7; 8 bases are shared with TRBD2. The CDR3 has 14 residues. The trim removed 3 bases at V and 1 base at J, leaving 3 bases unmatched. CDR1 SGHNT and CDR2 YYREEE come from the germline V gene (reference sequence). Here the CDR3 DNA reads TGTGCCAGCAGCTATCGGGGGGGATCCTACGAGCAGTACTTC. Translating gives CASSYRGGSYEQYF.

The V and J genes are TRBV29-1 and TRBJ2-5; D might be TRBD2 (6 bases). The germline V gene encodes CDR1 SQVTM and CDR2 ANQGSEA. V lost 7 bases, J lost 5 bases, and 11 bases lay in between. The CDR3 runs 11 residues. The CDR3 reads CSGGRGETQYF. The DNA for the CDR3 is TGCAGCGGAGGTCGGGGGGAGACCCAGTACTTC.

The V gene is TRBV11-1, the J gene TRBJ2-7, with a weak D call TRBD2 (5 bases). The CDR3 consists of 14 residues. Germline V gene sequence: CDR1 SGHAT, CDR2 FQDESV (reference sequence). The germline V and J ends were trimmed by 2 bases and 3 bases, with 11 bases remaining between them. CDR3 region: CASSLPGTNYEQYF. DNA for the CDR3: TGTGCCAGCAGCTTACCGGGAACAAACTACGAGCAGTACTTC.

This clonotype was counted only a few times. V usage is TRBV19 and J usage is TRBJ2-2; D is ambiguous. V shed 8 bases and J shed 0 bases, with 13 bases lying between them. Germline lookup yields CDR1 LNHDA and CDR2 SQIVND (reference sequence). This CDR3 spans 15 amino acids. The CDR3 nucleotides are TGTGCCAGTGCCCGTGGGCAGACGAACACCGGGGAGCTGTTTTTT. Translated: CASARGQTNTGELFF.

This chain uses TRBV28 with TRBJ1-5; D is undetermined. Germline CDR1 is MDHEN and CDR2 is SYDVKM. V dropped 6 bases and J dropped 1 base, with 13 bases sitting between them. The CDR3 has 15 amino acids. This CDR3 is CASRRPWTSNQPQHF. The DNA for the CDR3 is TGTGCCAGCAGGCGCCCCTGGACCAGCAATCAGCCCCAGCATTTT.

The CDR3 sequence: CASKLRAGTSEYYEQYV. DNA for the CDR3: TGTGCCAGCAAACTCCGGGCCGGGACTAGCGAGTACTACGAGCAGTACGTC. The genes are TRBV27 and TRBJ2-7; 10 bases align to TRBD2. Germline trimming cut 7 bases from V and 3 bases from J; bases unmatched to any gene: 15. This CDR3 has 17 residues. Germline V lookup: CDR1 MNHEY, CDR2 SMNVEV (reference sequence).

V gene TRBV23-1 combines with J gene TRBJ2-7; no definite D call. TRBV23-1 is an ORF for which the function is uncertain. The CDR3 is 16 residues long. Trimming shortened V by 3 bases and J by 3 bases, and 18 bases separated the two germline ends. CDR3 protein: CASSHDAKNPYYEQYV. The CDR3 DNA follows: TGCGCCAGCAGTCACGACGCAAAAAACCCCTACTACGAGCAGTACGTC.

This chain joins TRBV7-2 and TRBJ2-5; D is possibly TRBD2 (6 bases). The germline V gene has CDR1 SGHTA and CDR2 FQGNSA. V shed 4 bases and J shed 5 bases, with 17 bases lying between them. This CDR3 is built from 15 residues. The CDR3: CASSSKQVAGETQYF. CDR3 bases: TGTGCCAGCAGCTCAAAACAGGTGGCGGGGGAGACCCAGTACTTC.

The chain recombines TRBV20-1 with TRBJ2-7, with 10 nucleotides matching TRBD2. Unmatched junction bases numbered 5, after V lost 2 bases and J lost 4 bases. Germline V lookup: CDR1 DFQATT, CDR2 SNEGSKA (reference sequence). The CDR3 extends over 14 amino acids. CDR3 nucleotides: TGCAGTGCTAGAAGTCCTAGCGGGGGATACGAGCAGTACGTC. Protein product: CSARSPSGGYEQYV.

The chain carries TRBV5-1 and TRBJ1-1, with a weak D call TRBD1 (5 bases). The CDR3 has 13 amino acids. Between the trimmed V and J ends, which lost 4 bases and 10 bases, there was a span of 17 bases. The V gene's germline CDR1 is SGHRS and CDR2 YFSETQ. CDR3 sequence: CASSTPGGGSAFF. In DNA, the CDR3 is TGCGCCAGCAGCACCCCCGGGGGGGGGTCAGCTTTCTTT.

A few counts support this clonotype. J is TRBJ2-3 and V is TRBV12-3 or TRBV12-4; TRBD1 is a possible D gene (5 bases). V was shortened by 6 bases and J by 0 bases, with 13 bases between the two germline ends. The CDR3 is made up of 15 amino acids. CDR3 loop: CASSTDSTSTDTQYF. The CDR3 DNA is TGTGCCAGCAGCACCGACAGTACTAGCACAGATACGCAGTATTTT.

This clonotype was picked up a small number of times. This sequence joins TRBV11-1 and TRBJ2-1; D may correspond to TRBD1 or TRBD2 (6 bases each). V was pared by 4 bases and J by 9 bases, with 19 bases between. There are 15 residues in the CDR3. CDR1 is SGHAT and CDR2 is FQDESV in the germline V gene (reference sequence). In DNA, the CDR3 is TGTGCCAGCAGCTACGGCAGGGGATCGGAGGGTGAGCAGTTCTTC. This gives the protein CASSYGRGSEGEQFF.

The CDR3 DNA sequence: TGTGCCAGCAGCCAGGGTTGGGGGGGCACTGAAGCTTTCTTT. Translated, it gives CASSQGWGGTEAFF. The gene calls are TRBV5-4 and TRBJ1-1; D is possibly TRBD1 (5 bases). Trimming took off 4 bases at V and 4 bases at J, with 14 bases between the two ends. Looked up from germline, CDR1 is SGHNT and CDR2 is YYREEE (reference sequence). The CDR3 length is 14 residues. Using reference TRBV5-4 and TRBJ1-1 for the parts outside the CDR3, the full variable domain is ETGVTQSPTHLIKTRGQQVTLRCSSQSGHNTVSWYQQALGQGPQFIFQYYREEENGRGNFPPRFSGLQFPNYSSELNVNALELDDSALYLCASSQGWGGTEAFFGQGTRLTVV.

This clonotype appeared many times. The chain couples TRBV4-1 to TRBJ1-2; 9 positions agree with TRBD1. Trimming removed 4 bases from V and 0 bases from J; junction bases left unmatched: 3. Germline V gene lookup returns CDR1 MGHRA and CDR2 YSYEKL. The CDR3 loop spans 15 amino acids. CDR3: CASSLGQGANYGYTF. The CDR3 DNA sequence: TGCGCCAGCAGCCTGGGACAGGGCGCTAACTATGGCTACACCTTC.

In its sample, this clonotype was seen a few times. The chain couples TRBV12-3 or TRBV12-4 to TRBJ2-7; D ambiguous. CDR3 length: 13 amino acids. The V gene lost 3 bases and the J gene lost 5 bases, with 11 bases spanning the gap. In DNA, the CDR3 is TGTGCCAGCAGTTTCTACCTGAGGAACGAGCAGTACTTC. It codes for CASSFYLRNEQYF.

Many counts were recorded for this clonotype. This chain uses TRBV7-7 with TRBJ2-1, with 7 bases aligning to TRBD2. Germline CDR1 and CDR2: SSHAT and FNYEAQ (reference sequence). The CDR3 is 13 residues long. The trim removed 5 bases at V and 9 bases at J, leaving 7 bases unmatched. The CDR3 region is CASSLGGGGEQFF. DNA of the CDR3: TGTGCCAGCAGCCTGGGGGGGGGAGGTGAGCAGTTCTTC.

The CDR3 DNA reads TGCGCCAGCAGCCAAGTCGGCGGGACAGGGCAGCCCCAGCATTTT. Its translation is CASSQVGGTGQPQHF. This sequence joins TRBV4-3 and TRBJ1-5; TRBD1 matches 9 bases. V gave up 1 base and J gave up 7 bases; unmatched junction bases: 5. In germline, CDR1 is LGHNA, CDR2 YSLEER. There are 15 residues in the CDR3.

The J gene is TRBJ2-3, the V gene TRBV6-2 or TRBV6-3; possible D gene TRBD1, 6 bases. V was clipped by 8 bases and J by 2 bases, with 11 bases between them. CDR1 is MNHEY, CDR2 SVGEGT, per germline. The CDR3 loop spans 13 amino acids. CDR3 coding DNA: TGTGCCAGCCTTGGACAGCTCACAGATACGCAGTATTTT. Encoded protein: CASLGQLTDTQYF.

Here the CDR3 DNA reads TGTGCCAGCAGCTTAGACATTTCGAACACTGAAGCTTTCTTT. Translation: CASSLDISNTEAFF. The rearrangement links TRBV7-6 to TRBJ1-1; D not resolved. Germline CDR1 SGHVS, CDR2 FNYEAQ. The CDR3 has 14 residues. With 1 base removed from V and 1 base from J, the gap between germline ends came to 7 bases.

Ten or more counts support this clonotype. The chain links TRBV10-1 to TRBJ1-6, with TRBD1 matching over 11 bases. Per germline, CDR1 WNHNN and CDR2 SYGVQD (reference sequence). The CDR3 contains 14 residues. V trimming: 3 bases; J trimming: 9 bases; junction bases outside the gene matches: 1. DNA of the CDR3: TGCGCCAGCAGTGACGGACAGGGGGCTTCACCCCTCCACTTT. This encodes CASSDGQGASPLHF.

This clonotype came up a few times. This chain connects TRBV18 to TRBJ1-2, with 7 bases lining up with TRBD1. The germline V gene has CDR1 KGHSH and CDR2 LQKENI. The CDR3 contains 15 residues. V lost 2 bases to trimming and J lost 2 bases; unmatched junction nucleotides: 5. The CDR3 region is CASSPVGTANYGYTF. In nucleotides, the CDR3 is TGTGCCAGCTCACCAGTAGGGACAGCAAACTATGGCTACACCTTC.

This clonotype was counted a few times. The genes are TRBV27 and TRBJ2-6; possible D gene TRBD2, 6 bases. The ends were cut back, 5 bases at V and 0 bases at J, with 17 bases in the middle. Germline CDR1 and CDR2: MNHEY and SMNVEV (reference sequence). This CDR3 contains 18 residues. The CDR3 sequence: CASSGREKGTSGANVLTF. CDR3 DNA sequence: TGTGCCAGCAGTGGGCGGGAAAAGGGAACCTCTGGGGCCAACGTCCTGACTTTC.

The genes are TRBV4-1 and TRBJ2-7; no clear D. CDR3 size: 13 residues. The V gene's germline CDR1 is MGHRA and CDR2 YSYEKL. V gave up 0 bases and J gave up 4 bases, with 7 bases separating them. The CDR3 sequence: CASSQDIDYEQYF. The CDR3 coding sequence is TGCGCCAGCAGCCAAGATATTGATTACGAGCAGTACTTC.

In this sample, this clonotype turned up a few times. The chain recombines TRBV7-6 with TRBJ2-5, with D perhaps TRBD2 (7 bases). V gave up 1 base and J gave up 4 bases, with 13 bases separating them. The CDR3 is 15 residues long. CDR1 and CDR2 (germline): SGHVS, FNYEAQ. The CDR3: CASSLGGGASETQYF. In nucleotides, the CDR3 is TGTGCCAGCAGCTTAGGAGGGGGGGCGTCAGAGACCCAGTACTTC. The full variable domain, completed using reference TRBV7-6 and TRBJ2-5, is GAGVSQSPRYKVTKRGQDVALRCDPISGHVSLYWYRQALGQGPEFLTYFNYEAQQDKSGLPNDRFSAERPEGSISTLTIQRTEQRDSAMYRCASSLGGGASETQYFGPGTRLLVL.